This T cell receptor (beta chain) was recorded in a study of T cell responses to AZD1222 COVID-19 vaccine. Findings of the study overall: It should be noted that donors were predominantly white British and more often female, and clonal diversity was possibly underestimated. The study found vaccine-associated CD4 TCRs spanning spike, dominant at 160-218 and 743-854. Without day 14 samples, only post-peak T cell repertoires were studied. Seropositive AZD1222 recipients at baseline numbered only 6 or 7.

Assay used: immunoSEQ multiplex PCR; TCRdb lists only in-frame clones, some missing. The data hold fewer than 150,000 clones, with around 86% observed a single time. As concerns this clone: Antigen: not known.

This CDR3 has 13 residues. Trimming stripped 0 bases from V and 5 bases from J, with 7 bases between. Germline V gene sequence: CDR1 MNHEY, CDR2 SVGAGI. This clonotype was obtained from an adult in good health. This chain links TRBV6-5 with TRBJ1-1, with D unclear. Sequencing used peripheral blood, obtained on day 0 of AZD1222 vaccination. CDR3 coding DNA: TGTGCCAGCAGTTACTCAGGGAGGACTGAAGCTTTCTTT. Its translation is CASSYSGRTEAFF.